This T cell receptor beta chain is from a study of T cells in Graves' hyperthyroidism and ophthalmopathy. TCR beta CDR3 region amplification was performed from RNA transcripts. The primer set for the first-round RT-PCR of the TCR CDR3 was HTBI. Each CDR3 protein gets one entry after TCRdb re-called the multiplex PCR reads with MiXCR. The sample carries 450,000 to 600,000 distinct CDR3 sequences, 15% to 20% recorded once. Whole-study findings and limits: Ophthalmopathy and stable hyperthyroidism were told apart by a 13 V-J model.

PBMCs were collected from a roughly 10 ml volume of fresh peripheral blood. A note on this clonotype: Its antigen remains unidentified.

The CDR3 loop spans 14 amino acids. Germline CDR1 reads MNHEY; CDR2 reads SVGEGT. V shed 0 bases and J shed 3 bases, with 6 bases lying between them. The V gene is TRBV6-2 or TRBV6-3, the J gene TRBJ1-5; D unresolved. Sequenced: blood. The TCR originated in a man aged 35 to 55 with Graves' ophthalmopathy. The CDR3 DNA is TGTGCCAGCAGTTACTCGCCGATCAATCAGCCCCAGCATTTT. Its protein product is CASSYSPINQPQHF.